The 6 T cell receptor beta chains presented below share a single source sample, sequenced in a study of preoperative IRX-2 immunotherapy in early breast cancer (dated by TCRdb to between 2019 and 2020). Library method: the immunoSEQ multiplex PCR assay. TCRdb's version of the immuneACCESS table is confined to in-frame rearrangements and falls short of the full clone set. An unresolved V gene accounts for under half of the shortfall where checked; the remainder is of unknown origin. For this sample there are about 32,000 clones; under 85% appear just once. Just under 2.5% of the sample is taken by the ten largest. What this sample's treatment or condition label stands for: preoperative locoregional IRX-2 cytokine immunotherapy. Sequenced here: lymph node tissue, sampled from a patient treated with IRX-2 immunotherapy. These receptors were collected from a human donor with breast cancer.

The chain is built from TRBV11-3 and TRBJ1-5; 10 bases align to TRBD1. This CDR3 region has 14 residues. Germline V lookup: CDR1 SGHNT, CDR2 YENEEA. Trimming removed 3 bases from V and 5 bases from J; junction bases left unmatched: 1. CDR3: CASSFGTGDQPQHF. The DNA for the CDR3 is TGTGCCAGCAGCTTCGGGACAGGGGATCAGCCCCAGCATTTT. The complete variable domain, with remaining parts taken from reference TRBV11-3 and TRBJ1-5, reads EAGVVQSPRYKIIEKKQPVAFWCNPISGHNTLYWYLQNLGQGPELLIRYENEEAVDDSQLPKDRFSAERLKGVDSTLKIQPAELGDSAVYLCASSFGTGDQPQHFGDGTRLSIL.

In DNA, the CDR3 is TGTGCCAGCAGTATCCCGTTGTTTGGCGACTCCTACGAGCAGTACTTC. Translated: CASSIPLFGDSYEQYF. The chain combines TRBV6-8 with TRBJ2-7; no clear D gene. This CDR3 is 16 amino acids long. Germline CDR1 and CDR2: MNHGY and SAAAGT. V lost 5 bases to trimming and J lost 0 bases, with 17 bases between them.

The chain is built from TRBV6-7 and TRBJ1-1; 8 bases fit TRBD1. TRBV6-7 belongs to the ORF category, with a function that is uncertain. The ends lost 5 bases at V and 3 bases at J; junction bases unmatched: 5. The CDR3 consists of 14 residues. In nucleotides, the CDR3 is TGTGCCAGCAGTGACAGGGGATCGGACACTGAAGCTTTCTTT. Protein product: CASSDRGSDTEAFF.

This chain links TRBV6-8 with TRBJ2-5; weak D call: TRBD2 (5 bases). This CDR3 comprises 14 residues. Trimming shortened V by 2 bases and J by 4 bases, and 11 bases separated the two germline ends. CDR1 MNHGY and CDR2 SAAAGT come from the germline V gene. CDR3 protein: CASSYSRRGETQYF. CDR3 nucleotide sequence: TGTGCCAGCAGTTACAGTCGTCGGGGAGAGACCCAGTACTTC.

This clone was seen a single time. The chain couples TRBV18 to TRBJ1-5; D call uncertain. CDR1 KGHSH and CDR2 LQKENI come from the germline V gene. The V end lost 1 base, the J end lost 9 bases, and 10 bases lay between the germline ends. The CDR3 sequence is 13 residues long. CDR3 residues: CASSPQGHRPQHF. CDR3 nucleotide sequence: TGTGCCAGCTCACCACAGGGTCATCGGCCCCAGCATTTT.

This chain connects TRBV15 to TRBJ2-5, with TRBD2 matching over 9 bases. V was clipped by 3 bases and J by 3 bases; unmatched bases: 8. Per germline, CDR1 LNHNV and CDR2 YYDKDF (reference sequence). The CDR3 contains 16 residues. The CDR3 spells CATSSGRPSGKETQYF. CDR3 bases: TGTGCCACCAGCAGTGGCCGACCTAGCGGGAAAGAGACCCAGTACTTC.